Reported below is one TCR beta chain. This clone is a singleton in its sample. It lacks a known antigen. Base-call qualities are not available, and no considerably larger clone is one nucleotide away. The CDR3 regions of human TCRbeta chains were analyzed by immunosequencing. In the original analysis: Repertoire TCRs were matched against a reference library of SARS-CoV-2-specific TCRs generated with the MIRA antigen-specificity platform. Breadth meant the fraction of unique TCRs that were SARS-CoV-2-associated, whereas depth meant the fraction of total T cells that were SARS-CoV-2-associated. Using the MIRA data, every spike-specific TCR was mapped to the spike region that the TCR reacted to and assigned to either a CD4 or a CD8 class. Log10-transformed breadth and depth values were compared by one-way ANOVA with Sidak's multiple comparisons tests. Here the immuneACCESS table is served through TCRdb, limited to in-frame sequences with V and J called. Missing clones are a known gap in these copies; in checked studies unresolved V genes cover under half, and the rest lacks a known reason. V and J calls and clone size are given by that table; D and trimming were obtained from the DNA. This sample holds about 190,000 clones; 94% were observed only once. The top ten clonotypes cover roughly 10% of the sample.

The meaning of the sample's time point label: baseline before first vaccination. Vaccinee samples came from UK trials COV001 and COV002, including a single-blind randomized controlled phase 2/3 trial of AZD1222 (ChAdOx1 nCoV-19) in healthy adults. For TCRbeta chain sequencing, PBMC samples from trial participants were taken at day 0 and at day 28 after the second dose. This entry is derived from a study of T cell responses to AZD1222 COVID-19 vaccine (dated by TCRdb to the early 2020s). Notes on the research overall: AZD1222 recipients given second doses at about 4 weeks or at about 12 weeks were pooled, since spike-specific TCR depth and breadth were not found to differ between the two schedules. TCR sequencing covered some 240 trial participants: 207 given two doses of AZD1222 and about 26 given two doses of MenACWY control vaccine. Trial participants were enrolled by age into 18-55, 56-69 and 70-plus year subgroups, with roughly 150, 30 and 60 TCR-sequenced participants respectively. What the study reported, not specific to this receptor: A significant rise in spike-specific TCR breadth and depth was observed after two AZD1222 doses relative to day 0 and relative to MenACWY recipients. Conclusions about previously exposed vaccinees were limited because only six or seven AZD1222 recipients were SARS-CoV-2 seropositive at baseline. Reportedly, almost half of the unique spike-specific TCRs recognized epitopes lying outside the regions that are mutated in the B.1.351 and B.1.1.7 variants. Participants were mostly white British and included more females than males, and it was suggested by the authors that clonal diversity may have been underestimated. The whole spike protein was spanned by vaccine-associated CD4 TCRs, and dominant responses were seen in regions 160-218 and 743-854. Because no day 14 peak-response samples were available, the repertoires could be characterized only after the peak T cell response. The 56-69-year group was small, and its depth increase did not reach significance, likely because of low power.

From its cysteine to its phenylalanine, the CDR3 spans 13 amino acids. This entry keeps only the CDR3 DNA: 39 bases, framed from base 1. The germline V gene supplies CDR1 SGHRS and CDR2 YFSETQ. Trimming removed 3 bases from V and 5 bases from J, leaving 6 bases between the germline ends. The sequence joins TRBV5-1 to TRBJ1-6; the D gene is perhaps TRBD1, on 6 matching bases. The receptor was isolated from an adult in good health. Material: peripheral blood, obtained on day 0 of AZD1222 vaccination. The CDR3 is CASSSGDNSPLHF. In nucleotides, the sequence is TGCGCCAGCAGCTCAGGGGATAATTCACCCCTCCACTTT.